This T cell receptor beta chain derives from a study of T cell clones after liver transplantation. Turning to the study itself: Immunosuppression withdrawal was tried within 2 years after liver transplantation in this trial. Tolerant meant at least one year fully off immunosuppression without liver enzymes above twice normal. Study-wide points: A significant post-transplant drop in circulating graft-donor-reactive CD4 TCRbeta sequences occurred in most of the 8 subjects. Graft donor-reactive T cells possibly entered the graft instead of undergoing deletion.

This clone showed up just a few times. Its matching antigen is unknown. The sample contains more than one DNA sequence encoding this CDR3. Repertoires were generated with immunoSEQ multiplex PCR, while TCRdb's copy carries only in-frame clones and drops some. The sample holds under 10,000 clones; about four fifths are singletons and the top ten take about 42%. Germline assignment: CDR1 MNHNS and CDR2 SASEGT. The V segment lost 3 bases and the J segment 1 base; nucleotides outside the gene matches: 2. The CDR3 loop spans 15 amino acids. This clonotype originated in a human donor who received a liver transplant. Sequencing was performed on CD8+ T cells from blood, taken before liver transplant. The V and J genes are TRBV6-1 and TRBJ2-2; TRBD2 matches 7 bases. DNA of the CDR3: TGTGCCAGCAGTGAGTTAGCGGGGAACACCGGGGAGCTGTTTTTT. Translated, it gives CASSELAGNTGELFF.